One T cell receptor beta chain is described in this entry. This specimen comes from a study of cytomegalovirus exposure and HLA in healthy donors. Amplification used 60 Vbeta primers and 13 Jbeta primers. Original analysis: An analysis that came later counted roughly 80 million unique TCR beta chains, approximately 11 million shared. Repertoires were generated with immunoSEQ multiplex PCR, while TCRdb's copy carries only in-frame clones and drops some. V and J calls and clone size follow that table, whereas D and trimming were derived from the DNA. The sample carries about 160,000 clones, roughly 70% recorded once. The TCR was taken from a woman between 45 and 60 years old in good health and CMV-seropositive. The sample consisted of PBMCs.

CDR3 bases: TGTGCCAGTAGTAAGGGGACAGGGAGACCAGAAAAACTGTTTTTT. This sequence encodes CASSKGTGRPEKLFF. This chain uses TRBV19 with TRBJ1-4; 9 positions match TRBD1. Germline CDR1 reads LNHDA; CDR2 reads SQIVND (reference sequence). V was clipped by 4 bases and J by 8 bases; unmatched bases: 8. This CDR3 has 15 amino acids.